A single sample is the source of the 10 T cell receptor beta chains below, sequenced in a study of CD8+ T cells in alopecia areata (dated 2018 in TCRdb). The method behind the library was the immunoSEQ multiplex PCR assay. To provide template for TCR sequencing, every sample had RNA extracted and reverse transcribed into cDNA. Not all clones reach the TCRdb copy of this immuneACCESS table, which keeps in-frame sequences only. Checked studies attribute under half of the gap to unresolved V genes and leave the rest unexplained. The sample table contains about 210,000 clones; only one count was recorded for roughly 40% of them. Roughly 2.6% of the sample lies in the top ten. The treatment or condition label of this sample denotes: oral pan-JAK inhibitor, 5-10 mg twice daily. This material consisted of CD4+ T cells sorted from blood, taken around week 37, from a patient treated with tofacitinib. Receptor source: a human donor with alopecia areata.

The chain combines TRBV30 with TRBJ1-2; the D gene is possibly TRBD1 (6 bases). Per germline, CDR1 GTSNPN and CDR2 SVGIG (reference sequence). The germline V and J ends were trimmed by 1 base and 7 bases, with 16 bases remaining between them. The CDR3 runs 14 residues. CDR3 residues: CAWSEGQPGAGYTF. The CDR3 DNA is TGTGCCTGGAGTGAAGGACAGCCCGGTGCTGGCTACACCTTC.

The sample holds a few counts of this clone. The chain couples TRBV5-4 to TRBJ2-1, with TRBD2 identical over 8 bases. The CDR3 extends over 15 amino acids. With V trimmed by 4 bases and J by 10 bases, 13 bases remained unmatched. The germline V gene encodes CDR1 SGHNT and CDR2 YYREEE (reference sequence). CDR3 amino acids: CASSPTGTRLEEQFF. CDR3 coding DNA: TGTGCCAGCAGCCCCACCGGGACTAGGTTGGAGGAGCAGTTCTTC.

This clone was counted only a few times. V is TRBV29-1 and J is TRBJ1-1; TRBD1 agrees at 8 bases. Germline CDR1 is SQVTM and CDR2 is ANQGSEA. Germline trimming cut 5 bases from V and 10 bases from J; bases unmatched to any gene: 9. The CDR3 extends over 12 amino acids. The CDR3 DNA reads as TGCAGCGTTAAGGACAGGGTAACGGGAGCTTTCTTT. It encodes CSVKDRVTGAFF.

The chain's CDR3 is CASSLVPKTNTGELFF. CDR3 sequence (DNA): TGCGCCAGCAGCTTGGTGCCCAAGACTAACACCGGGGAGCTGTTTTTT. This sequence joins TRBV5-1 and TRBJ2-2; no clear D gene. Trimming cost V 0 bases and J 2 bases, with 11 bases left between them. The V gene's germline CDR1 is SGHRS and CDR2 YFSETQ. This CDR3 spans 16 amino acids. Using reference TRBV5-1 and TRBJ2-2 for the parts outside the CDR3, the full variable domain is KAGVTQTPRYLIKTRGQQVTLSCSPISGHRSVSWYQQTPGQGLQFLFEYFSETQRNKGNFPGRFSGRQFSNSRSEMNVSTLELGDSALYLCASSLVPKTNTGELFFGEGSRLTVL.

The J gene is TRBJ2-5, the V gene TRBV27, with D tentatively TRBD2 (5 bases). The V gene's germline CDR1 is MNHEY and CDR2 SMNVEV (reference sequence). V lost 3 bases to trimming and J lost 5 bases, with 19 bases between them. The CDR3 length is 16 residues. CDR3 nucleotide sequence: TGTGCCAGCAGTTTGGTAGCGCGAACCGAAGGGGAGACCCAGTACTTC. It encodes CASSLVARTEGETQYF.

V is TRBV11-2 and J is TRBJ2-4; TRBD2 might be the D (6 bases). The germline V and J ends were trimmed by 0 bases and 3 bases, with 9 bases remaining between them. The CDR3 has 15 residues. Germline V gene data show CDR1 as SGHAT and CDR2 as FQNNGV. In DNA, the CDR3 is TGTGCCAGCAGCTTAGAGGCGGGAATCAAAAACATTCAGTACTTC. Its translation is CASSLEAGIKNIQYF.

The chain combines TRBV29-1 with TRBJ2-7, with D possibly TRBD2 on 5 matching bases. This CDR3 spans 12 amino acids. The V end was cut by 6 bases, the J end by 0 bases, with 9 bases between. Germline V gene data show CDR1 as SQVTM and CDR2 as ANQGSEA. The CDR3 DNA reads as TGCAGCGTATTGGAGGACTCCTACGAGCAGTACTTC. It yields the protein CSVLEDSYEQYF.

Only a few counts were recorded for this clone. The chain combines TRBV30 with TRBJ1-1; 7 bases line up with TRBD1. This CDR3 comprises 11 residues. Trimming cost V 4 bases and J 7 bases; bases outside gene matches: 3. Germline V gene sequence: CDR1 GTSNPN, CDR2 SVGIG (reference sequence). CDR3 DNA sequence: TGTGCCTGGACAGGGGGGGGTGAAGCTTTCTTT. This gives the protein CAWTGGGEAFF.

In its sample, this clone is medium-sized (0.01 to 0.1%). The rearrangement joins TRBV5-4 to TRBJ2-1, with TRBD1 matching 9 bases. The CDR3 runs to 16 residues. The germline CDR1 and CDR2 sequences are SGHNT and YYREEE (reference sequence). V gave up 1 base and J gave up 5 bases; unmatched junction bases: 7. The CDR3 here is CASSLWATGGHNEQFF. The CDR3 nucleotides read TGTGCCAGCAGCTTGTGGGCGACAGGGGGGCACAATGAGCAGTTCTTC.

Here the CDR3 reads CASRGEVQETQYF. In nucleotides, the CDR3 is TGTGCCAGCCGGGGGGAAGTCCAAGAGACCCAGTACTTC. The rearrangement links TRBV6-1 to TRBJ2-5; 7 bases agree with TRBD2. This CDR3 is 13 amino acids long. Germline CDR1 and CDR2: MNHNS and SASEGT. The J segment lost 1 base and the V segment lost 8 bases, leaving 4 bases of the junction unmatched.